This TCR beta chain was profiled in a study of blood T cells in healthy people across ages. Findings and limits, study-wide: Total diversity from one million sequenced T cells was likely underestimated. A roughly linear age-dependent decrease characterized TCR beta diversity per million T cells.

The CDR3 is made up of 15 amino acids. Germline V gene sequence: CDR1 LGHNA, CDR2 YSLEER. A second PCR, run for roughly 7 to 11 cycles, used a sample-barcoded 5' primer plus a J-beta primer mix. Via MiXCR, TCRdb re-called the 5' RACE reads, giving one row per CDR3 protein. The sample carries 790,000 or so distinct CDR3 sequences, 46% recorded once. Notes on this clonotype: The antigen remains undetermined. Relative to the germline gene, one junction end is altered; a read error may explain this.

The sample was blood. The sequence was obtained from an elderly man in good health. The genes are TRBV4-3 and TRBJ2-3; the D gene is possibly TRBD2 (5 bases). CDR3 amino acids: CASSQGPSSTDTRYF. The CDR3 region has the DNA TGCGCCAGCAGCCAAGGACCATCTAGCACAGATACGCGGTATTTT.